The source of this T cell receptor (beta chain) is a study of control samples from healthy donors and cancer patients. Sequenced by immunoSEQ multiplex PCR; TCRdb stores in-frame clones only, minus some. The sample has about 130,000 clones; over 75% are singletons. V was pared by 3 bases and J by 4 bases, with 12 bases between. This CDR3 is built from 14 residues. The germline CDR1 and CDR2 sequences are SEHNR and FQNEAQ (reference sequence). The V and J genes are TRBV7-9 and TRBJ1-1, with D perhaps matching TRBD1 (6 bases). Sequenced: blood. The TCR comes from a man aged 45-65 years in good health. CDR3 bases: TGTGCCAGCAGCTTCCGTCAGGGGCGCACTGAAGCTTTCTTT. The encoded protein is CASSFRQGRTEAFF. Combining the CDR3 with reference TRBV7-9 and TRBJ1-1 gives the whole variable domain DTGVSQNPRHKITKRGQNVTFRCDPISEHNRLYWYRQTLGQGPEFLTYFQNEAQLEKSRLLSDRFSAERPKGSFSTLEIQRTEQGDSAMYLCASSFRQGRTEAFFGQGTRLTVV.